A single sample is the source of the 22 T cell receptor beta chains below, sequenced in a study of blood T cell repertoires in COVID-19. Some clones are missing from TCRdb's copy, which holds only in-frame ones; the method was immunoSEQ multiplex PCR. The sample records roughly 17,000 clones, approximately 78% being singletons. Sequenced input: peripheral blood. The receptors stem from a man in his 60s with acute or convalescent COVID-19.

The CDR3 region has the DNA TGTGCCAGCAGTCGAGGGGGATCTAACTATGGCTACACCTTC. It yields the protein CASSRGGSNYGYTF. V and J are TRBV6-4 and TRBJ1-2, with D perhaps matching TRBD1 (6 bases). Germline lookup yields CDR1 MRHNA and CDR2 SNTAGT. The CDR3 is made up of 14 amino acids. The germline V and J ends were trimmed by 5 bases and 0 bases, with 10 bases remaining between them.

The table lists this clone with a few counts. The chain has TRBV5-1 and TRBJ1-4, with 12 bases matching TRBD1. V lost 2 bases and J lost 8; bases outside the gene matches: 7. This CDR3 has 16 residues. Germline assignment: CDR1 SGHRS and CDR2 YFSETQ. CDR3 sequence: CASSLTGTGGNEKLFF. CDR3 sequence (DNA): TGCGCCAGCAGCTTAACCGGGACAGGGGGCAACGAAAAACTGTTTTTT.

This chain uses TRBV2 with TRBJ2-1, with a possible D match to TRBD2 (6 bases). This CDR3 has 14 amino acids. In germline, CDR1 is SNHLY, CDR2 FYNNEI. Between the trimmed V and J ends, which lost 3 bases and 7 bases, there was a span of 13 bases. The CDR3 is CASSDREGRNEQFF. For the CDR3, the DNA is TGTGCCAGCAGTGATCGGGAAGGGAGGAATGAGCAGTTCTTC.

This chain links TRBV7-2 with TRBJ2-7, with a weak D call TRBD2 (7 bases). Deletions cut 6 bases from V and 2 bases from J, with 17 bases between. In germline, CDR1 is SGHTA, CDR2 FQGNSA. There are 15 residues in the CDR3. As DNA, the CDR3 is TGTGCCAGCAGTCGTAGAGGGGGGGCCCCCTACGAGCAGTACTTC. It specifies CASSRRGGAPYEQYF.

The V call is TRBV7-3, the J call TRBJ2-6; TRBD1 matches at 10 bases. The CDR3 totals 16 residues. In germline, CDR1 is SGHTA, CDR2 FQGTGA. Trimming cost V 5 bases and J 3 bases; bases outside gene matches: 4. The CDR3 coding sequence is TGTGCCAGCAGCGGACAGGGGGATTTTGGGGCCAACGTCCTGACTTTC. It translates to CASSGQGDFGANVLTF. Combining the CDR3 with reference TRBV7-3 and TRBJ2-6 gives the whole variable domain GAGVSQTPSNKVTEKGKYVELRCDPISGHTALYWYRQSLGQGPEFLIYFQGTGAADDSGLPNDRFFAVRPEGSVSTLKIQRTERGDSAVYLCASSGQGDFGANVLTFGAGSRLTVL.

The chain links TRBV25-1 to TRBJ1-6; TRBD1 matches 12 bases. The CDR3 is 17 residues long. Germline values: CDR1 MGHDK, CDR2 SYGVNS. Germline trimming cut 1 base from V and 8 bases from J; bases unmatched to any gene: 6. The CDR3 DNA reads TGTGCCAGCAGTGAATGGGGACAGGGGGCGAAGGATTCACCCCTCCACTTT. This gives the protein CASSEWGQGAKDSPLHF.

The sample holds one count of this clone. This rearrangement joins TRBV27 to TRBJ2-3, with D hard to call. Germline assignment: CDR1 MNHEY and CDR2 SMNVEV (reference sequence). CDR3 length: 17 amino acids. Trimming took off 5 bases at V and 2 bases at J, with 20 bases between the two ends. CDR3 residues: CASSPSIPPVVTDTQYF. The CDR3 nucleotides read TGTGCCAGCAGTCCCTCGATACCGCCAGTTGTCACAGATACGCAGTATTTT.

The rearrangement joins TRBV5-5 to TRBJ2-3, with TRBD2 matching 12 bases. CDR1 is SGHKS, CDR2 YYEKEE, per germline (reference sequence). The J segment lost 0 bases and the V segment lost 5 bases, leaving 4 bases of the junction unmatched. CDR3 length equals 16 residues. The CDR3 DNA reads TGTGCCAGCAGTTCAGGGACTAGCGGGAGCACAGATACGCAGTATTTT. Its protein product is CASSSGTSGSTDTQYF.

The chain links TRBV28 to TRBJ2-1; 10 bases match TRBD2. This CDR3 is built from 15 residues. CDR1 and CDR2 from the germline V gene are MDHEN and SYDVKM. Germline trimming cut 6 bases from V and 6 bases from J; bases unmatched to any gene: 8. CDR3 nucleotides: TGTGCCAGCAGCCCGAGCGGGGGGGTAGTCAATGAGCAGTTCTTC. It codes for CASSPSGGVVNEQFF.

The V call is TRBV5-1, the J call TRBJ1-1; 9 bases map to TRBD1. The junction had 4 bases not matched to a gene; V was cut back by 2 bases and J by 2 bases. The germline V gene encodes CDR1 SGHRS and CDR2 YFSETQ. The CDR3 runs to 15 residues. Written as DNA, the CDR3 is TGCGCCAGCAGCTTCAGGACAGGGGAAAACACTGAAGCTTTCTTT. Translation gives CASSFRTGENTEAFF.

The chain recombines TRBV7-2 with TRBJ1-5, with TRBD1 matching 7 bases. The CDR3 totals 13 residues. CDR1 is SGHTA, CDR2 FQGNSA, per germline. V dropped 3 bases and J dropped 10; count of bases not matched to a gene: 6. The CDR3 reads CASSFSDRTPQHF. The CDR3 DNA follows: TGTGCCAGCAGCTTTTCGGACAGGACTCCCCAGCATTTT.

V and J are TRBV29-1 and TRBJ2-1; 11 bases are shared with TRBD2. The length of the CDR3 is 18 residues. The germline CDR1 and CDR2 sequences are SQVTM and ANQGSEA. With V trimmed by 4 bases and J by 4 bases, 15 bases remained unmatched. CDR3 DNA: TGCAGCGTTGGTCACTACCCTAGCGGGGGGATCCTATACAATGAGCAGTTCTTC. It translates to CSVGHYPSGGILYNEQFF.

The J gene is TRBJ2-1, the V gene TRBV7-9; 8 bases agree with TRBD2. V trimming: 5 bases; J trimming: 2 bases; junction bases outside the gene matches: 8. The CDR3 has 16 residues. Per the germline V gene, CDR1 is SEHNR and CDR2 is FQNEAQ (reference sequence). The CDR3 region has the DNA TGTGCCAGCAGCCCTTTCGGGGGGGTGCCCTACAATGAGCAGTTCTTC. The encoded protein is CASSPFGGVPYNEQFF.

The J gene is TRBJ2-2, the V gene TRBV15; D is undetermined. This CDR3 comprises 14 residues. Germline CDR1 and CDR2: LNHNV and YYDKDF (reference sequence). The ends were cut back, 0 bases at V and 6 bases at J, with 8 bases in the middle. The DNA of the CDR3 is TGTGCCACCAGCAGAGATTCCACGGCCGGGGAGCTGTTTTTT. Translation gives CATSRDSTAGELFF.

The chain recombines TRBV7-3 with TRBJ2-1, with D perhaps matching TRBD2 (6 bases). Germline CDR1 is SGHTA and CDR2 is FQGTGA. CDR3 length: 16 amino acids. Trimming took off 3 bases at V and 1 base at J, with 13 bases between the two ends. The CDR3 spells CASSFGGSTSYNEQFF. The CDR3 nucleotides are TGTGCCAGCAGCTTCGGGGGAAGTACTTCCTACAATGAGCAGTTCTTC.

This chain joins TRBV7-3 and TRBJ2-3, with TRBD2 matching 8 bases. Trimming at V came to 5 bases and at J to 4 bases, leaving 8 bases not matched to a gene. Germline V CDR1 and CDR2: SGHTA, FQGTGA. The CDR3 spans 15 residues. CDR3 amino acids: CASSPGGGGPDTQYF. CDR3 DNA: TGTGCCAGCAGCCCTGGGGGCGGGGGGCCAGATACGCAGTATTTT.

The chain combines TRBV28 with TRBJ1-6; 8 nucleotides match TRBD1. Germline V CDR1 and CDR2: MDHEN, SYDVKM. The CDR3 consists of 14 residues. In nucleotides, the CDR3 is TGTGCGGCGGCAGGGGGCAGTTGGAATTCACCCCTCCACTTT. This encodes CAAAGGSWNSPLHF.

J is TRBJ2-6 and V is TRBV5-8; TRBD1 is a possible D gene (5 bases). Germline V lookup: CDR1 SGHTS, CDR2 YDEGEE. The ends were cut back, 4 bases at V and 2 bases at J, with 10 bases in the middle. The length of the CDR3 is 15 residues. CDR3 sequence reads: CASSPRQPGANVLTF. The CDR3 nucleotides are TGTGCCAGCAGCCCCCGACAGCCTGGGGCCAACGTCCTGACTTTC.

The sample holds a few counts of this clone. V and J are TRBV9 and TRBJ1-4, with D perhaps matching TRBD1 (5 bases). Germline V gene data show CDR1 as SGDLS and CDR2 as YYNGEE. Trimming left V 0 bases short and J 8 bases short, with 11 bases between. This CDR3 region has 14 residues. CDR3 bases: TGTGCCAGCAGCGTAGGCAGGGCGGACGAAAAACTGTTTTTT. This gives the protein CASSVGRADEKLFF.

The genes are TRBV2 and TRBJ2-2; TRBD2 might be the D (6 bases). Trimming stripped 4 bases from V and 6 bases from J, with 15 bases between. The CDR3 runs 15 residues. Germline V gives CDR1 SNHLY, CDR2 FYNNEI. This CDR3 reads CASSVSSEVAGELFF. The CDR3 region has the DNA TGTGCCAGCAGTGTATCTAGCGAGGTCGCCGGGGAGCTGTTTTTT.

The J gene is TRBJ1-5, the V gene TRBV28, with 10 bases that match TRBD1. V shed 5 bases, J shed 6 bases, and the junction held 7 bases outside the gene matches. The CDR3 extends over 15 amino acids. In germline, CDR1 is MDHEN, CDR2 SYDVKM. The CDR3 protein is CASSPRTGGVQPQHF. The CDR3 bases are TGTGCCAGCAGTCCCCGGACAGGGGGGGTTCAGCCCCAGCATTTT.

The rearrangement links TRBV11-2 to TRBJ1-2, with 11 bases matching TRBD1. This CDR3 is built from 17 residues. Germline V gene lookup returns CDR1 SGHAT and CDR2 FQNNGV. V was clipped by 0 bases and J by 4 bases; unmatched bases: 7. The CDR3 is CASSLEGQGGLGYGYTF. The CDR3 nucleotides read TGTGCCAGCAGCTTAGAGGGACAGGGGGGTCTGGGCTATGGCTACACCTTC.